A selection of T cell receptor beta chains follows, all from one sample in a study of shared clonotypes between healthy human individuals. Measured with immunoSEQ multiplex PCR; TCRdb has only the in-frame clones, and not every one. The sample lists about 2.3 million clones; just over 90% were seen once. Sample: naive CD4+ T cells from PBMCs. These receptors were taken from a man younger than 35 in good health. Some clones in this sample may be carry-over from other donors' samples. Each CDR3 is given with its conserved first and last residue. D genes are given only for firm matches. Rows may omit the clone size; those that give it use once, few, many or a size class.

D | J | size | V | DNA | CDR3
TRBD2 | TRBJ2-5 | - | TRBV5-1 | TGCGCCAGCAGCTTGGCTAGCGGGAGTCGGGAGACCCAGTACTTC | CASSLASGSRETQYF
- | TRBJ2-5 | - | TRBV29-1 | TGCAGCGTCAACCGGGATTTCGAGACCCAGTACTTC | CSVNRDFETQYF
TRBD1 | TRBJ2-7 | - | TRBV28 | TGTGCCAGCAGGCAGCTAGACCAGGGGGCGCGACGCGAGCAGTACTTC | CASRQLDQGARREQYF
TRBD2 | TRBJ2-7 | - | TRBV30 | TGTGCCTCGACTAAACCGGGACTAGCTCTCGAGCAGTACTTC | CASTKPGLALEQYF
- | TRBJ2-1 | - | TRBV6-1 | TGTGCCAGCAGTGATGACTTAGCGAAGAGCTACAATGAGCAGTTCTTC | CASSDDLAKSYNEQFF
TRBD1 | TRBJ1-2 | - | TRBV2 | TGTGCCAGCAGTGGCGGGCTTGGACAGGGAAGCGACTATGGCTACACCTTC | CASSGGLGQGSDYGYTF
- | TRBJ2-1 | - | TRBV7-2 | TGTGCCAGCAGCTTAGCTCGGGGTTCCTACAATGAGCAGTTCTTC | CASSLARGSYNEQFF
TRBD1 | TRBJ2-7 | - | TRBV6-5 | TGTGCCAGCAGTTTCTCGGGACAGGGGACCTACGAGCAGTACTTC | CASSFSGQGTYEQYF
TRBD2 | TRBJ2-1 | - | TRBV11-2 | TGTGCCAGCAGCTCTTCGACTAGCGGGAGTCCTAACAATGAGCAGTTCTTC | CASSSSTSGSPNNEQFF
TRBD2 | TRBJ2-1 | - | TRBV11-1 | TGTGCCAGCTCAATTGCGGCGGGAGGCAACTCCAATGAGCAGTTCTTC | CASSIAAGGNSNEQFF
TRBD1 | TRBJ1-2 | - | TRBV27 | TGTGCCAGCAGTATGCAGACAGGGGGCTACTATGGCTACACCTTC | CASSMQTGGYYGYTF
TRBD2 | TRBJ2-7 | - | TRBV4-1 | TGCGCCAGCAGCCGACAACTAGCGGAAAGCTCCTACGAGCAGTACTTC | CASSRQLAESSYEQYF
- | TRBJ2-2 | - | TRBV7-8 | TGTGCCAGCAGCTGGGCAGCGAACACCGGGGAGCTGTTTTTT | CASSWAANTGELFF
- | TRBJ2-2 | - | TRBV28 | TGTGCCATCCTAGACAGGCCGAACACCGGGGAGCTGTTTTTT | CAILDRPNTGELFF
- | TRBJ1-5 | once | TRBV11-2 | TGTGCCAGCATTAAGGGACACGATTATAGCAATCAGCCCCAGCATTTT | CASIKGHDYSNQPQHF
- | TRBJ2-7 | - | TRBV4-3 | TGCGCCAGCAGCCAAGATCAGGGTAATCTTTACGAGCAGTACTTC | CASSQDQGNLYEQYF
- | TRBJ1-3 | once | TRBV30 | TGTGCCTGGAGCCTATCCTCTGGAAACACCATATATTTT | CAWSLSSGNTIYF
TRBD2 | TRBJ2-7 | - | TRBV27 | TGTGCCAGCAGCCGTAAAACGGGAGGAACCTACGAGCAGTACTTC | CASSRKTGGTYEQYF
TRBD1 | TRBJ1-1 | - | TRBV7-2 | TGTGCCAGCAGCTTCTCCGGGACAGGGGGTACTGAAGCTTTCTTT | CASSFSGTGGTEAFF
- | TRBJ1-1 | - | TRBV7-9 | TGTGCCAGCAGCTCGCGGGCTCTGGGCACTGAAGCTTTCTTT | CASSSRALGTEAFF
- | TRBJ2-7 | - | TRBV4-1 | TGCGCCAGCAGCCATCCGAGGGGGGAGCAGTACTTC | CASSHPRGEQYF
- | TRBJ2-3 | - | TRBV30 | TGTGCCCGCGGGACGGGGACTCCAGATACGCAGTATTTT | CARGTGTPDTQYF
TRBD2 | TRBJ2-1 | - | TRBV19 | TGTGCCAGCGCTTCTAGCGGGAGAGGTAACAATGAGCAGTTCTTC | CASASSGRGNNEQFF
- | TRBJ2-7 | - | TRBV2 | TGTGCCAGCCGACCTCGAGATGGAAGAACAGGCGCCTACGAGCAGTACTTC | CASRPRDGRTGAYEQYF